This TCR beta chain derives from a study of cytomegalovirus exposure and HLA in healthy donors. Study-wide points: Specific recognition of CMV antigens was confirmed in vitro for a few chains (all CMV-associated). In a later analysis, CMV-associated beta chains were mostly HLA-associated, it appeared.

The study ran its PCR with 60 Vbeta and 13 Jbeta primers. The table came from immunoSEQ multiplex PCR; TCRdb's copy has only in-frame clones and leaves some out. The sample lists approximately 180,000 clones, about 80% occurring once. Concerning this clone: No antigen is known for it. A junction boundary mismatches the germline segment, possibly from a read error.

The CDR3 extends over 15 amino acids. Germline CDR1 and CDR2: MGHRA and YSYEKL. The TCR was taken from a young man in good health and CMV-seronegative. The sample taken for sequencing was PBMCs. V is TRBV4-1 and J is TRBJ1-6; D is ambiguous. CDR3 DNA: TGCGCCAGCAACCAAATTTTGGAGGAAAATTCACCCCTCCACTTT. Encoded protein: CASNQILEENSPLHF.